Sequencing of this TCR beta chain was carried out in a study of blood T cell repertoires in COVID-19 (dated by TCRdb to about 2020). About the study as a whole: The collaborator samples originated in the United States, Italy and Spain and spanned the acute and convalescent phases of COVID-19. The prospective study material was composed of cDNA or gDNA derived from T cells, B-cell-depleted T cells, or PBMCs. Subjects who had been exposed to COVID-19, were actively infected with it, or had recovered from it provided the deeply sampled blood TCRbeta repertoires that made up the dataset. The repertoires were released in a freely available public database meant as a resource for research on the immune response to SARS-CoV-2. The samples were drawn from two sources: the first 160 participants of the ongoing ImmuneRACE study, and 950 to 1,500 subjects contributed by 6 global collaborators. Nearly every sample came with metadata listing a de-identified subject ID, COVID-19 status, age in years and sex. Where available, HLA class I and class II types were taken from metadata supplied by the sample provider and were not determined by assay-based typing. Study-wide findings and limitations: The amount of clinical and demographic metadata varied by source and participant and was provided uncurated.

CDR1 and CDR2 were assigned from the germline V gene as SQVTM and ANQGSEA. Trimming removed 4 bases from V and 1 base from J; the gene matches leave 3 bases unexplained. The CDR3 runs 14 amino acids, cysteine and phenylalanine included. The kept DNA is CDR3 alone, 42 bases in frame from the first base. The immunoSEQ Assay, a bias-controlled multiplex PCR, was used to amplify TCRbeta CDR3 regions from genomic DNA. The original pipeline was this. Nucleated cell counts per sample were estimated from amplification of reference gene primers within the assay. To quantify the absolute abundance of each unique TCRbeta CDR3 rearrangement, sequence reads were collapsed and filtered. For each sample, productive Simpson clonality was calculated by taking the square root of Simpson's diversity index across productive rearrangements. What TCRdb holds here is the immuneACCESS table cut down to in-frame rearrangements. Part of the clones is not present; checked against another copy, under half of the missing clones reflect an unresolved V gene, and the others are unexplained. Clone size and V and J calls were adopted from that table, with D and trimming inferred from the DNA. The sample table records about 170,000 clones; about 86% of these occur just once. Approximately 2.6% of the sample rests with the top ten.

Whole blood was collected in K2EDTA tubes by collaborating institutions according to the institutions' own protocols. Collaborator samples were shipped for TCRbeta analysis as frozen whole blood, isolated PBMCs, or DNA extracted from either sample type. Turning to this clone: Its antigen is currently not known. No quality values exist for individual bases; no much larger clone is one base distant.

The sequencing sample was made of peripheral blood. The receptor chain draws on TRBV29-1 and TRBJ2-5, and 10 junctional nucleotides match TRBD2. The origin of this receptor is a human donor with acute or convalescent COVID-19. The donor label of this sample is uncertain. The DNA is as follows: TGCAGCGTTGGGGTAGCGGGGGGCCAAGAGACCCAGTACTTC. It translates to CSVGVAGGQETQYF.